Reported below is one TCR beta chain. As yet, its antigen is unknown. Primers for the PCR totalled 60 Vbeta and 13 Jbeta. The protocol was immunoSEQ multiplex PCR, while the TCRdb copy is restricted to in-frame clones and leaves out a portion. In the table there are about 200,000 clones, around four fifths of which are singletons. Germline lookup yields CDR1 SGHRS and CDR2 YFSETQ. The CDR3 loop spans 15 amino acids. Trimming stripped 4 bases from V and 6 bases from J, with 17 bases between. This entry belongs to a study of cytomegalovirus exposure and HLA in healthy donors. Whole-study context: Among around 200 million T cells, an earlier analysis found about 100 million unique TCR beta sequences. The study's findings and limits: The likely origin of a cluster of highly shared sequence variants was a sequencing artifact. The sole available immune exposure information was CMV serostatus. A later analysis linked a missense variant in DCLRE1C to the trimming of TCR beta V and J genes.

What was sequenced was PBMCs. The receptor was derived from a male donor in good health and CMV-seronegative. The V call is TRBV5-1, the J call TRBJ2-1, with D tentatively TRBD1 (5 bases). CDR3 sequence: CASSLHMGQGNEQFF. The CDR3 bases are TGCGCCAGCAGCCTACACATGGGGCAGGGCAATGAGCAGTTCTTC.